This TCR beta chain derives from a study of T-cell reconstitution after alpha-beta-depleted transplantation in children. The CDR3 has 13 residues. V dropped 0 bases and J dropped 5 bases, with 8 bases sitting between them. Germline CDR1 SGDLS, CDR2 YYNGEE. As it was prepared, the TCRbeta library received unique molecular identifiers. TCRdb reprocessed the PCR reads via MiXCR and lists one record per CDR3 protein. The sample carries some 440,000 distinct CDR3 sequences, 16% recorded once. General study results and limits: Elevated TCRbeta diversity at day 60 was traced, in some patients, to surviving recipient T cells and thymic progenitors. Among T cells one year after transplant, newly produced cells accounted for most counts and diversity. At around two months after transplant, the alpha-beta T cells were reportedly derived from several hundred expanded clones that came from non-depleted graft cells.

With regard to this clonotype: The antigen is undetermined.

This receptor was obtained from a boy in the first two years of life who had a stem cell transplant for Wiskott-Aldrich syndrome, so the T cells may come from the graft donor. The chain recombines TRBV9 with TRBJ2-5; D remains ambiguous. Sequences were derived from PBMCs, mostly from graft donor cells, sampled 360 days after TCRalphabeta/CD19-depleted stem cell transplant. As DNA, the CDR3 is TGTGCCAGCAGCGTAGGGCAGCACGAGACCCAGTACTTC. This sequence encodes CASSVGQHETQYF.